One T cell receptor beta chain is described in this entry. The antigen remains unidentified. The CDR3 is 15 residues long. V was trimmed by 5 bases and J by 2 bases, leaving 16 bases between them. Germline V gene data show CDR1 as ENHRY and CDR2 as SYGVKD. This specimen comes from a study of blood T cells in healthy people across ages. The second PCR ran about 6 to 11 cycles with a sample-barcoded 5' primer and J-beta primers. TCRdb independently ran MiXCR on the 5' RACE reads; one entry per CDR3 protein. The sample shows about 730,000 distinct CDR3 sequences, around 40% of them seen only once. Points from the study as a whole: It was held that diversity estimates obtained from one million T cells represented underestimates.

This TCR was sampled from a woman aged 60-75 years in good health. This chain connects TRBV10-3 to TRBJ2-7, with TRBD1 as a possible D gene (5 bases). The specimen was blood. The DNA of the CDR3 is TGTGCCATCAGTAAGACTCCGACAGATACCTACGAGCAGTACTTC. It codes for CAISKTPTDTYEQYF.